Listed below are T cell receptor beta chains from one sample, sequenced in a study of T cell changes during pregnancy in multiple sclerosis. The data were produced by immunoSEQ multiplex PCR, yet TCRdb's version contains in-frame clones alone and is incomplete. The table has tens of thousands of clones, 80% to 95% seen once; the top ten hold around 0.89%. The sequences come from peripheral blood, collected after pregnancy. These TCRs come from a female donor with multiple sclerosis, enrolled in a pregnancy study. The CDR3 runs from the conserved cysteine through the conserved F or W. Fields, in order: J gene, D gene, V gene, clone size, CDR3 protein, CDR3 DNA. D genes are given only for firm matches. A row's size may be missing; if present it is once, few, many or a size class.

J: TRBJ2-5; D: TRBD1; V: TRBV12-5; size: -; CDR3: CASGRGGQFQETQYF; DNA: TGTGCTAGTGGTCGAGGGGGACAGTTCCAAGAGACCCAGTACTTC
J: TRBJ2-2; D: -; V: TRBV7-9; size: -; CDR3: CASSSNLSPGHNTGELFF; DNA: TGTGCCAGCAGCTCGAATTTATCCCCGGGACATAACACCGGGGAGCTGTTTTTT
J: TRBJ2-1; D: -; V: TRBV6-4; size: -; CDR3: CASSATGSSYNEQFF; DNA: TGTGCCAGCAGCGCGACTGGCAGCTCCTACAATGAGCAGTTCTTC
J: TRBJ2-1; D: TRBD2; V: TRBV6-4; size: -; CDR3: CASSELAGGRNEQFF; DNA: TGTGCCAGTAGTGAATTAGCGGGGGGGCGCAATGAGCAGTTCTTC
J: TRBJ2-2; D: -; V: TRBV5-6; size: -; CDR3: CASTRLVALAGELFF; DNA: TGTGCCAGCACCCGACTAGTGGCTTTGGCCGGGGAGCTGTTTTTT
J: TRBJ1-5; D: TRBD1; V: TRBV30; size: -; CDR3: CAWSVNRGSYSNQPQHF; DNA: TGTGCCTGGAGTGTAAACAGGGGATCTTATAGCAACCAGCCCCAGCATTTT
J: TRBJ1-6; D: TRBD1; V: TRBV18; size: -; CDR3: CASSPQGAQGSPLHF; DNA: TGTGCCAGCTCACCACAGGGGGCACAAGGTTCACCCCTCCACTTT
J: TRBJ1-1; D: TRBD1; V: TRBV6-5; size: -; CDR3: CASREQGGNTEAFF; DNA: TGTGCCAGCAGGGAACAGGGGGGCAACACTGAAGCTTTCTTT
J: TRBJ1-6; D: -; V: TRBV4-3; size: -; CDR3: CASSQGASTGSSYNSPLHF; DNA: TGCGCCAGCAGCCAAGGTGCCAGCACTGGGAGCTCCTATAATTCACCCCTCCACTTT
J: TRBJ2-2; D: -; V: TRBV11-1; size: once; CDR3: CASLKGAAGELFF; DNA: TGTGCCAGCCTCAAAGGGGCTGCCGGGGAGCTGTTTTTT
J: TRBJ1-1; D: TRBD1; V: TRBV29-1; size: -; CDR3: CSVEDWDRGSEAFF; DNA: TGCAGCGTTGAAGATTGGGACAGGGGGTCTGAAGCTTTCTTT
J: TRBJ1-5; D: -; V: TRBV19; size: -; CDR3: CASSAQDWSQPQHF; DNA: TGTGCCAGTAGTGCTCAGGACTGGTCTCAGCCCCAGCATTTT
J: TRBJ1-1; D: -; V: TRBV27; size: -; CDR3: CASSRLTAFMNTEAFF; DNA: TGTGCCAGCAGCCGCCTGACAGCTTTCATGAACACTGAAGCTTTCTTT
J: TRBJ2-1; D: TRBD1; V: TRBV6-5; size: -; CDR3: CASSSTGGGYNEQFF; DNA: TGTGCCAGCAGTTCGACAGGGGGAGGCTACAATGAGCAGTTCTTC
J: TRBJ2-3; D: -; V: TRBV29-1; size: -; CDR3: CSVVESSDTQYF; DNA: TGCAGCGTTGTAGAGTCGTCAGATACGCAGTATTTT
J: TRBJ2-5; D: TRBD2; V: TRBV5-4; size: -; CDR3: CASSFGGGTSGWETQYF; DNA: TGTGCCAGCAGCTTTGGTGGCGGGACTAGCGGGTGGGAGACCCAGTACTTC
J: TRBJ2-3; D: TRBD1; V: TRBV7-3; size: -; CDR3: CASSLLGTGVTDTQYF; DNA: TGTGCCAGCAGCTTACTAGGGACAGGGGTCACAGATACGCAGTATTTT
J: TRBJ2-1; D: TRBD2; V: TRBV6-6; size: -; CDR3: CASSFGGDSYNEQFF; DNA: TGTGCCAGCAGTTTCGGGGGGGACTCCTACAATGAGCAGTTCTTC
J: TRBJ1-4; D: TRBD1; V: TRBV7-9; size: -; CDR3: CASSLPGGTTRLGEKLFF; DNA: TGTGCCAGCAGCTTACCAGGGGGCACGACACGTCTCGGTGAAAAACTGTTTTTT
J: TRBJ2-7; D: -; V: TRBV7-2; size: -; CDR3: CASSPTQGYEQYF; DNA: TGTGCCAGCAGCCCAACTCAGGGCTACGAGCAGTACTTC
J: TRBJ2-5; D: -; V: TRBV12-5; size: once; CDR3: CASGAGTRGETQYF; DNA: TGTGCTAGTGGCGCCGGGACCAGGGGTGAGACCCAGTACTTC
J: TRBJ2-1; D: TRBD2; V: TRBV7-3; size: -; CDR3: CASSLRGTSGYNEQFF; DNA: TGTGCCAGCAGCTTACGGGGGACTAGTGGGTACAATGAGCAGTTCTTC
J: TRBJ1-2; D: -; V: TRBV27; size: once; CDR3: CASSPRGGQGTRNYGYTF; DNA: TGTGCCAGCAGTCCCCGGGGGGGTCAGGGGACAAGGAACTATGGCTACACCTTC
J: TRBJ2-7; D: TRBD1; V: TRBV27; size: -; CDR3: CASSYKFVSDRVPYF; DNA: TGTGCCAGCAGTTACAAGTTTGTCTCGGACAGGGTTCCGTACTTC
J: TRBJ2-2; D: TRBD2; V: TRBV5-4; size: -; CDR3: CASSLYGGGATGELFF; DNA: TGTGCCAGCAGCTTGTATGGCGGGGGGGCTACCGGGGAGCTGTTTTTT
J: TRBJ1-2; D: TRBD1; V: TRBV5-6; size: -; CDR3: CASSRTGSGYGYTF; DNA: TGTGCCAGCAGCAGGACAGGGTCCGGCTATGGCTACACCTTC
J: TRBJ1-1; D: -; V: TRBV5-4; size: -; CDR3: CASSFYQGPWAEAFF; DNA: TGTGCCAGCAGCTTTTATCAGGGGCCCTGGGCCGAAGCTTTCTTT
J: TRBJ1-1; D: TRBD1; V: TRBV28; size: -; CDR3: CASRGNRGTNTEAFF; DNA: TGTGCCAGCAGGGGCAACAGGGGGACGAACACTGAAGCTTTCTTT
J: TRBJ2-7; D: -; V: TRBV9; size: -; CDR3: CASSVAGFPSYEQYF; DNA: TGTGCCAGCAGCGTAGCAGGTTTCCCCTCCTACGAGCAGTACTTC
J: TRBJ2-5; D: -; V: TRBV5-4; size: once; CDR3: CASSLEAVQETQYF; DNA: TGTGCCAGCAGCTTGGAGGCGGTGCAAGAGACCCAGTACTTC
J: TRBJ2-1; D: TRBD2; V: TRBV7-3; size: -; CDR3: CASSLTAGGPEQFF; DNA: TGTGCCAGCAGCTTAACAGCGGGGGGGCCGGAGCAGTTCTTC
J: TRBJ2-3; D: -; V: TRBV19; size: -; CDR3: CASSIQRGSTDTQYF; DNA: TGTGCCAGTAGTATCCAAAGGGGGAGCACAGATACGCAGTATTTT
J: TRBJ1-6; D: -; V: TRBV6-4; size: few; CDR3: CASSDSTNSPLHF; DNA: TGTGCCAGCAGTGACTCGACAAATTCACCCCTCCACTTT
J: TRBJ1-5; D: -; V: TRBV5-1; size: -; CDR3: CASSLGRVSNQPQHF; DNA: TGCGCCAGCAGCTTGGGCAGGGTTAGCAATCAGCCCCAGCATTTT
J: TRBJ2-1; D: -; V: TRBV21-1; size: -; CDR3: CASSKILFGLAGGYPRCNEQFF; DNA: TGTGCCAGCAGCAAAATTCTATTCGGACTAGCGGGGGGCTACCCAAGATGCAATGAGCAGTTCTTC
J: TRBJ1-3; D: -; V: TRBV19; size: -; CDR3: CASSISGAGNTIYF; DNA: TGTGCCAGTAGTATCTCGGGGGCTGGAAACACCATATATTTT
J: TRBJ1-2; D: -; V: TRBV20-1; size: -; CDR3: CSARDGIYTF; DNA: TGCAGTGCTCGAGACGGGATCTACACCTTC
J: TRBJ2-5; D: -; V: TRBV5-4; size: once; CDR3: CASSLPRETQYF; DNA: TGTGCCAGCAGCTTGCCCCGGGAGACCCAGTACTTC
J: TRBJ2-5; D: -; V: TRBV19; size: -; CDR3: CASSMGPYQETQYF; DNA: TGTGCCAGTAGTATGGGGCCGTACCAAGAGACCCAGTACTTC
J: TRBJ1-1; D: -; V: TRBV30; size: -; CDR3: CAWNPGGGTEAFF; DNA: TGTGCCTGGAACCCGGGAGGGGGGACTGAAGCTTTCTTT
J: TRBJ1-5; D: TRBD1; V: TRBV19; size: -; CDR3: CASSQKTGAPQHF; DNA: TGTGCCAGTAGTCAAAAGACAGGGGCGCCCCAGCATTTT
J: TRBJ1-5; D: TRBD1; V: TRBV19; size: -; CDR3: CASSIRTGGNQPQHF; DNA: TGTGCCAGTAGTATAAGGACAGGGGGCAATCAGCCCCAGCATTTT
J: TRBJ1-1; D: TRBD1; V: TRBV19; size: -; CDR3: CASSSRGRMNTEAFF; DNA: TGTGCCAGTAGTTCAAGGGGGCGGATGAACACTGAAGCTTTCTTT
J: TRBJ2-1; D: TRBD2; V: TRBV19; size: -; CDR3: CASSLRLAGEQFF; DNA: TGTGCCAGTAGTTTGAGACTAGCAGGAGAGCAGTTCTTC
J: TRBJ1-1; D: -; V: TRBV18; size: -; CDR3: CASSAQGQPLGNTEAFF; DNA: TGTGCCAGCTCAGCGCAGGGACAACCCCTGGGGAACACTGAAGCTTTCTTT
J: TRBJ2-7; D: TRBD2; V: TRBV7-9; size: -; CDR3: CASSSSSGVSSYEQYF; DNA: TGTGCCAGCAGCTCGTCTAGCGGGGTCAGCTCCTACGAGCAGTACTTC
J: TRBJ2-3; D: TRBD2; V: TRBV7-2; size: -; CDR3: CASSPLSGATDTQYF; DNA: TGTGCCAGCAGCCCTCTTAGCGGGGCCACAGATACGCAGTATTTT
J: TRBJ1-2; D: TRBD1; V: TRBV19; size: -; CDR3: CASSRRQGASTYGYTF; DNA: TGTGCCAGTAGTAGACGACAGGGTGCCTCAACCTATGGCTACACCTTC
J: TRBJ1-2; D: -; V: TRBV10-3; size: -; CDR3: CAIKALWASHGYTF; DNA: TGTGCCATCAAAGCTTTGTGGGCCTCCCATGGCTACACCTTC
J: TRBJ1-3; D: -; V: TRBV7-8; size: -; CDR3: CASSYRAPGNTIYF; DNA: TGTGCCAGCAGCTACAGGGCGCCTGGAAACACCATATATTTT